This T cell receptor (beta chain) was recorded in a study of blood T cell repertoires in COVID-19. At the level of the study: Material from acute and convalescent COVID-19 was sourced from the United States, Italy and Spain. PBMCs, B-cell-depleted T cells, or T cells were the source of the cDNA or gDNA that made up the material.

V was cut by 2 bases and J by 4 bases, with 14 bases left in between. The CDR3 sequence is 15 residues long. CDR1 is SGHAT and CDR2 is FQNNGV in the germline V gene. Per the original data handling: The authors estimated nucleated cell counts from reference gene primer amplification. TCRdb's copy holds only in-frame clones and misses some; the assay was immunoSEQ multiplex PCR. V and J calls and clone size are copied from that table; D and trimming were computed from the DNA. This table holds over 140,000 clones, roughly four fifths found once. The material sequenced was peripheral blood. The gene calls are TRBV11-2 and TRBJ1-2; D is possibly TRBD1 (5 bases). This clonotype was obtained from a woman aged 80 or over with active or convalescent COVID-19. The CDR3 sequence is CASSLMAGRGYGYTF. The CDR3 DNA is TGTGCCAGCAGCTTAATGGCAGGGAGGGGCTATGGCTACACCTTC.